What follows are 14 T cell receptor beta chains derived from one specimen sequenced in a study of T-cell memory formation after mild COVID-19. Each CDR3 protein gets one entry after TCRdb re-called the 5' RACE reads with MiXCR. Here the sample spans 470,000 or so distinct CDR3 sequences, roughly 17% being singletons. Sequenced material: PBMCs or a T cell subset sorted from them (not recorded which). The source of these receptors is a young man who had mild COVID-19 (a few samples of this study predate the infection). Cell type and time point are not known.

This clonotype was seen many times. The chain carries TRBV7-9 and TRBJ2-5, with D perhaps assigned TRBD1 or TRBD2 (5 bases each). Per germline, CDR1 SEHNR and CDR2 FQNEAQ (reference sequence). The CDR3 runs 14 residues. With 3 bases removed from V and 2 bases from J, the gap between germline ends came to 10 bases. The CDR3 nucleotides are TGTGCCAGCAGCTTGGGGACGTCGCAAGAGACCCAGTACTTC. Protein sequence: CASSLGTSQETQYF.

The V and J genes are TRBV7-8 and TRBJ1-2, with unresolved D. This CDR3 has 14 residues. Trimming stripped 5 bases from V and 5 bases from J, with 15 bases between. In germline, CDR1 is SGHVS, CDR2 FQNEAQ. This chain's CDR3 is CASSQLFTGYGYTF. DNA for the CDR3: TGTGCCAGCAGCCAATTATTTACGGGTTATGGCTACACCTTC. The full variable domain, its missing parts supplied by reference TRBV7-8 and TRBJ1-2, is GAGVSQSPRYKVAKRGQDVALRCDPISGHVSLFWYQQALGQGPEFLTYFQNEAQLDKSGLPSDRFFAERPEGSVSTLKIQRTQQEDSAVYLCASSQLFTGYGYTFGSGTRLTVV.

The chain joins TRBV7-2 to TRBJ2-5; 14 nucleotides match TRBD2. This CDR3 region has 15 residues. V gave up 4 bases and J gave up 4 bases; unmatched junction bases: 2. CDR1 and CDR2 (germline): SGHTA, FQGNSA. CDR3 coding DNA: TGTGCCAGCAGCTCGACTAGCGGGGGGGCAGAGACCCAGTACTTC. It is translated as CASSSTSGGAETQYF.

There are many counts of this clonotype. The chain has TRBV2 and TRBJ2-2, with D possibly TRBD2 on 6 matching bases. CDR1 is SNHLY, CDR2 FYNNEI, per germline. The CDR3 loop spans 13 amino acids. V lost 6 bases and J 6 bases, leaving 11 bases between the germline ends. CDR3 DNA: TGTGCCAGCAGGGTCAGGGAGGCCGGGGAGCTGTTTTTT. Translated: CASRVREAGELFF. Full variable domain (missing parts from reference TRBV2 and TRBJ2-2): EPEVTQTPSHQVTQMGQEVILRCVPISNHLYFYWYRQILGQKVEFLVSFYNNEISEKSEIFDDQFSVERPDGSNFTLKIRSTKLEDSAMYFCASRVREAGELFFGEGSRLTVL.

This chain joins TRBV20-1 and TRBJ2-3; possible D gene TRBD2, 6 bases. V lost 5 bases and J 9 bases, leaving 15 bases between the germline ends. Germline V gene data show CDR1 as DFQATT and CDR2 as SNEGSKA (reference sequence). There are 12 residues in the CDR3. CDR3 loop: CSALAPGRTQYF. DNA of the CDR3: TGCAGTGCTCTAGCCCCCGGGAGAACGCAGTATTTT.

This clonotype came up a few times. The J gene is TRBJ1-5, the V gene TRBV4-1, with 8 positions matching TRBD1. The CDR3 has 16 amino acids. V lost 2 bases to trimming and J lost 6 bases; unmatched junction nucleotides: 9. Per the germline V gene, CDR1 is MGHRA and CDR2 is YSYEKL. This chain's CDR3 is CASSQPGQGGGQPQHF. The CDR3 coding sequence is TGCGCCAGCAGCCAACCCGGACAGGGAGGGGGTCAGCCCCAGCATTTT.

V gene TRBV5-4 combines with J gene TRBJ2-4, with TRBD1 matching over 7 bases. Germline CDR1 and CDR2: SGHNT and YYREEE (reference sequence). The CDR3 runs to 17 residues. V trimming: 4 bases; J trimming: 8 bases; junction bases outside the gene matches: 18. CDR3 coding DNA: TGTGCCAGCAGCCCACACGATCCTTCAAACAGGGGAGACATTCAGTACTTC. This translates into CASSPHDPSNRGDIQYF.

A remark on this clonotype: At one end, the junction sequence differs from germline, possibly due to a read error. This chain connects TRBV28 to TRBJ2-1; weak D call: TRBD2 (5 bases). CDR1 and CDR2 from the germline V gene are MDHEN and SYDVKM. The CDR3 length is 15 residues. CDR3 residues: CASSLYASSYNEQLF. The CDR3 region has the DNA TGTGCCAGCAGTTTATACGCTAGCTCCTACAATGAGCAGTTATTC. Full variable domain (missing parts from reference TRBV28 and TRBJ2-1): DVKVTQSSRYLVKRTGEKVFLECVQDMDHENMFWYRQDPGLGLRLIYFSYDVKMKEKGDIPEGYSVSREKKERFSLILESASTNQTSMYLCASSLYASSYNEQLFGPGTRLTVL.

The V and J genes are TRBV29-1 and TRBJ1-1, with 8 bases lining up with TRBD1. Per the germline V gene, CDR1 is SQVTM and CDR2 is ANQGSEA. CDR3 size: 12 residues. The V segment lost 8 bases and the J segment 7 bases; nucleotides outside the gene matches: 9. The chain's CDR3 is CSLFAGGNEAFF. In DNA, the CDR3 is TGCAGCTTATTTGCAGGGGGCAATGAAGCTTTCTTT.

The J gene is TRBJ1-5, the V gene TRBV3-1; D is perhaps TRBD1 (6 bases). V was clipped by 1 base and J by 5 bases, with 12 bases between them. CDR3 length: 15 residues. Germline V gives CDR1 LGHDT, CDR2 YNNKEL (reference sequence). This CDR3 is CASSQGSGGDQPQHF. The DNA for the CDR3 is TGTGCCAGCAGCCAAGGGTCCGGGGGCGATCAGCCCCAGCATTTT. The whole variable domain, filled in from reference TRBV3-1 and TRBJ1-5, reads DTAVSQTPKYLVTQMGNDKSIKCEQNLGHDTMYWYKQDSKKFLKIMFSYNNKELIINETVPNRFSPKSPDKAHLNLHINSLELGDSAVYFCASSQGSGGDQPQHFGDGTRLSIL.

The chain couples TRBV19 to TRBJ2-5; D uncertain. Germline CDR1 is LNHDA and CDR2 is SQIVND (reference sequence). V was trimmed by 1 base and J by 5 bases, leaving 8 bases between them. This CDR3 has 13 residues. CDR3 sequence reads: CASSIARAETQYF. For the CDR3, the DNA is TGTGCCAGTAGTATAGCCCGGGCGGAGACCCAGTACTTC.

A note on this clonotype: This CDR3 fails to terminate in the conserved phenylalanine or tryptophan, so it likely reflects a read error. The DNA is omitted, as the CDR3 cannot be located on it reliably, and the CDR3 follows TCRdb's listing. The gene calls are TRBV7-2 and TRBJ1-2. A total of 8 residues make up the CDR3, ends included. CDR1 and CDR2 (germline): SGHTA, FQGNSA. CDR3 amino acids: CASSSIRV.

This clonotype has only a few counts. The CDR3 region is CASSPEAPRRLIYGYTF. CDR3 sequence (DNA): TGTGCCAGCAGCCCAGAAGCCCCGAGACGGCTCATCTATGGCTACACCTTC. This rearrangement joins TRBV7-2 to TRBJ1-2; the D is unclear. V was pared by 5 bases and J by 4 bases, with 23 bases between. CDR1 SGHTA and CDR2 FQGNSA come from the germline V gene. This CDR3 is built from 17 residues. The full variable domain, completed using reference TRBV7-2 and TRBJ1-2, is GAGVSQSPSNKVTEKGKDVELRCDPISGHTALYWYRQSLGQGLEFLIYFQGNSAPDKSGLPSDRFSAERTGGSVSTLTIQRTQQEDSAVYLCASSPEAPRRLIYGYTFGSGTRLTVV.

V is TRBV7-2 and J is TRBJ2-5; perhaps D is TRBD1 or TRBD2 (6 bases each). The CDR3 runs 20 residues. The germline V gene has CDR1 SGHTA and CDR2 FQGNSA. V was cut by 2 bases and J by 1 base, with 26 bases left in between. The CDR3 sequence: CASSLLLSTGAGAPQETQYF. CDR3 nucleotides: TGTGCCAGCAGCTTACTTCTTTCGACGGGGGCGGGTGCTCCCCAAGAGACCCAGTACTTC.